Listed here are 21 T cell receptor beta chains from one sample, sequenced in a study of T cell repertoires in cytomegalovirus infection. These receptors' antigens are unknown. TCRdb ran MiXCR on the reads and lists one entry per CDR3 protein. Among roughly 730,000 distinct CDR3 sequences listed, around a third were seen once. The specimen was cultured PBMCs, collected from culture after CMV antigen stimulation. These receptors were obtained from a human donor in good health (CMV status not recorded). Some clones in this sample may be carry-over from other donors' samples.

This clonotype appeared a few times. This rearrangement joins TRBV10-3 to TRBJ2-7; 7 nucleotides align to TRBD1. Germline CDR1 reads ENHRY; CDR2 reads SYGVKD. After removal of 7 bases from V and 3 bases from J, the junction contained 9 bases not matched to a gene. CDR3 length equals 14 residues. CDR3 amino acids: CAIKGQLQDYEQYF. CDR3 in DNA: TGTGCCATCAAGGGACAGCTCCAAGACTACGAGCAGTACTTC.

This chain joins TRBV7-9 and TRBJ2-7; D is perhaps TRBD2 (6 bases). This CDR3 is built from 13 residues. CDR1 and CDR2 from the germline V gene are SEHNR and FQNEAQ (reference sequence). V dropped 5 bases and J dropped 7 bases, with 15 bases sitting between them. CDR3 loop: CASSRDSLLEQYF. CDR3 sequence (DNA): TGTGCCAGCAGCCGGGACTCACTCCTGGAGCAGTACTTC. Combining the CDR3 with reference TRBV7-9 and TRBJ2-7 gives the whole variable domain DTGVSQNPRHKITKRGQNVTFRCDPISEHNRLYWYRQTLGQGPEFLTYFQNEAQLEKSRLLSDRFSAERPKGSFSTLEIQRTEQGDSAMYLCASSRDSLLEQYFGPGTRLTVT.

This clonotype showed up just a few times. The CDR3 loop reads CANRQDQETQYF. CDR3 in DNA: TGTGCCAACCGACAGGACCAAGAGACCCAGTACTTC. The rearrangement uses TRBV2 and TRBJ2-5, with TRBD1 as a possible D gene (6 bases). The CDR3 contains 12 residues. CDR1 and CDR2 from the germline V gene are SNHLY and FYNNEI. V gave up 10 bases and J gave up 0 bases, with 9 bases separating them.

The chain is built from TRBV20-1 and TRBJ1-5; D is unresolved. Trimming took off 6 bases at V and 2 bases at J, with 11 bases between the two ends. Germline lookup yields CDR1 DFQATT and CDR2 SNEGSKA (reference sequence). The CDR3 is 13 residues long. The CDR3, as DNA: TGCAGTGCGTCAGAGAGCGGCAATCAGCCCCAGCATTTT. Translating gives CSASESGNQPQHF.

The CDR3 sequence: CASSRQGQGAFYEQYF. DNA for the CDR3: TGTGCCAGCAGTAGACAGGGACAGGGGGCGTTCTACGAGCAGTACTTC. The chain recombines TRBV6-6 with TRBJ2-7; TRBD1 agrees at 12 bases. Germline V gives CDR1 MNHNY, CDR2 SVGAGI (reference sequence). With V trimmed by 5 bases and J by 3 bases, 8 bases remained unmatched. The CDR3 has 16 residues.

There are many counts of this clonotype. The rearrangement joins TRBV7-2 to TRBJ1-2, with TRBD1 identical over 8 bases. Germline CDR1 SGHTA, CDR2 FQGNSA. This CDR3 spans 17 amino acids. The J segment lost 0 bases and the V segment lost 4 bases, leaving 10 bases of the junction unmatched. The CDR3 DNA follows: TGTGCCAGCAGCTCAGAGTTGGGACAGGAAGCTAACTATGGCTACACCTTC. Translating it yields CASSSELGQEANYGYTF.

CDR3 protein: CASSVGRGGNTGELFF. The CDR3 DNA sequence: TGTGCCAGCAGCGTGGGCCGGGGGGGTAACACCGGGGAGCTGTTTTTT. This sequence joins TRBV7-2 and TRBJ2-2; TRBD2 agrees at 8 bases. Looked up from germline, CDR1 is SGHTA and CDR2 is FQGNSA. V was clipped by 5 bases and J by 2 bases; unmatched bases: 7. This CDR3 region has 16 residues.

This sequence joins TRBV2 and TRBJ1-5; the D is unclear. The CDR3 sequence is 16 residues long. Per germline, CDR1 SNHLY and CDR2 FYNNEI. V was trimmed by 6 bases and J by 0 bases, leaving 15 bases between them. In nucleotides, the CDR3 is TGTGCCAGCAGAGCAGATGGGAGGTATAGCAATCAGCCCCAGCATTTT. Residues: CASRADGRYSNQPQHF.

This clonotype appeared a few times. This chain connects TRBV7-2 to TRBJ2-5; TRBD2 matches at 9 bases. The germline V gene encodes CDR1 SGHTA and CDR2 FQGNSA. The CDR3 spans 17 residues. Trimming at V came to 1 base and at J to 4 bases, leaving 10 bases not matched to a gene. CDR3 in amino acids: CASSLDTIAGEGETQYF. The CDR3 DNA reads TGTGCCAGCAGCTTAGATACAATAGCGGGGGAGGGAGAGACCCAGTACTTC.

V gene TRBV4-1 combines with J gene TRBJ2-3; no firm D call. Trimming shortened V by 3 bases and J by 0 bases, and 10 bases separated the two germline ends. The germline V gene encodes CDR1 MGHRA and CDR2 YSYEKL. CDR3 length: 15 residues. DNA of the CDR3: TGCGCCAGCAGCCAGTGGCTGTTTAGCACAGATACGCAGTATTTT. Protein: CASSQWLFSTDTQYF.

The J gene is TRBJ2-2, the V gene TRBV7-6; no firm D call. Germline V gene lookup returns CDR1 SGHVS and CDR2 FNYEAQ. This CDR3 is 15 amino acids long. V was clipped by 3 bases and J by 6 bases, with 14 bases between them. Written as DNA, the CDR3 is TGTGCCAGCAGCTTTCCGGGCTCGGTATCCGGGGAGCTGTTTTTT. It yields the protein CASSFPGSVSGELFF.

This clonotype was seen a few times. The gene calls are TRBV7-2 and TRBJ1-1; 8 bases are shared with TRBD1. The V segment lost 5 bases and the J segment 3 bases; nucleotides outside the gene matches: 5. The CDR3 contains 14 residues. Germline assignment: CDR1 SGHTA and CDR2 FQGNSA. The CDR3 DNA reads as TGTGCCAGCAGCCGACAGGGGTCGGACACTGAAGCTTTCTTT. This codes for CASSRQGSDTEAFF.

The chain combines TRBV20-1 with TRBJ2-3, with D unclear. Trimming removed 0 bases from V and 4 bases from J, with 5 bases in between. This CDR3 has 12 residues. Germline assignment: CDR1 DFQATT and CDR2 SNEGSKA (reference sequence). Here the CDR3 reads CSARDLPDTQYF. As DNA, the CDR3 is TGCAGTGCTAGAGATCTGCCAGATACGCAGTATTTT.

The sample holds a few counts of this clonotype. The chain is built from TRBV7-9 and TRBJ1-1; no clear D gene. This CDR3 has 16 residues. V was clipped by 11 bases and J by 2 bases, with 24 bases between them. CDR1 and CDR2 from the germline V gene are SEHNR and FQNEAQ (reference sequence). The CDR3 loop reads CAARNGPGGRNTEAFF. The CDR3 nucleotides are TGTGCCGCAAGGAACGGCCCCGGTGGCCGAAACACTGAAGCTTTCTTT.

The chain employs TRBV7-9 and TRBJ2-2; the D gene is possibly TRBD1 (6 bases). The CDR3 is made up of 13 amino acids. Germline assignment: CDR1 SEHNR and CDR2 FQNEAQ (reference sequence). V dropped 5 bases and J dropped 7 bases, with 11 bases sitting between them. The CDR3 loop reads CASSPRQDGELFF. Written as DNA, the CDR3 is TGTGCCAGCAGCCCGAGACAGGACGGGGAGCTGTTTTTT.

This chain joins TRBV7-8 and TRBJ2-7, with TRBD1 matching over 8 bases. Trimming removed 4 bases from V and 7 bases from J; junction bases left unmatched: 12. The germline CDR1 and CDR2 sequences are SGHVS and FQNEAQ. CDR3 length: 15 amino acids. CDR3 bases: TGTGCCAGCAGCTCCGGACAGGGAGCCTGGATGGAGCAGTACTTC. Residues: CASSSGQGAWMEQYF.

This clonotype was seen a handful of times. The chain joins TRBV4-1 to TRBJ2-3; TRBD1 is a possible D gene (5 bases). This CDR3 has 18 residues. V was pared by 0 bases and J by 0 bases, with 16 bases between. The germline V gene has CDR1 MGHRA and CDR2 YSYEKL. The CDR3: CASSQEVQVALSTDTQYF. The CDR3 DNA reads as TGCGCCAGCAGCCAAGAGGTACAGGTGGCCCTTAGCACAGATACGCAGTATTTT.

The V and J genes are TRBV19 and TRBJ2-1; D is perhaps TRBD1 or TRBD2 (6 bases each). The length of the CDR3 is 17 residues. Germline CDR1 is LNHDA and CDR2 is SQIVND (reference sequence). Trimming stripped 2 bases from V and 8 bases from J, with 22 bases between. As DNA, the CDR3 is TGTGCCAGTAGTATATATACAGGGCGGGGCACCAGCCATGAGCAGTTCTTC. This codes for CASSIYTGRGTSHEQFF.

There are many counts of this clonotype. The chain uses TRBV7-2 and TRBJ2-1; perhaps D is TRBD1 or TRBD2 (6 bases each). The V end lost 5 bases, the J end lost 1 base, and 21 bases lay between the germline ends. This CDR3 has 18 amino acids. Germline V gene sequence: CDR1 SGHTA, CDR2 FQGNSA. The CDR3 loop is CASSKLSGGSGSYNEQFF. As DNA, the CDR3 is TGTGCCAGCAGCAAATTGTCCGGGGGCTCCGGGTCCTACAATGAGCAGTTCTTC.

This clonotype has only a few counts. The V and J genes are TRBV12-3 or TRBV12-4 and TRBJ1-5; 12 bases match TRBD1. The V gene end was trimmed by 6 bases and the J gene end by 6 bases; junction bases not matched to a gene: 3. The CDR3 has 14 amino acids. This CDR3 reads CASRGQGAVQPQHF. The CDR3 DNA reads TGTGCCAGCAGGGGACAGGGGGCGGTTCAGCCCCAGCATTTT.

CDR3 DNA sequence: TGCAGTGCTAGAGAATGGACAGCTTACGAGCAGTACTTC. This translates into CSAREWTAYEQYF. The chain combines TRBV20-1 with TRBJ2-7; the D gene is possibly TRBD1 (6 bases). There are 13 residues in the CDR3. V lost 0 bases to trimming and J lost 4 bases, with 10 bases between them. The germline gives CDR1 DFQATT, CDR2 SNEGSKA (reference sequence).